This record concerns one T cell receptor (beta chain) sequence. The CDR3 loop spans 13 amino acids. V lost 0 bases, J lost 3 bases, and 6 bases lay in between. The V gene's germline CDR1 is WSHSY and CDR2 SAAADI. It was with 60 Vbeta and 13 Jbeta primers that the PCR ran. Sequencing was performed with immunoSEQ multiplex PCR; in TCRdb, only in-frame clones are kept and a portion is missing. The sample carries roughly 100,000 clones, 76% recorded once. The data are from a study of cytomegalovirus exposure and HLA in healthy donors. The receptor was isolated from a man aged 35-49 years in good health and CMV-seropositive. Specimen: PBMCs. This chain links TRBV10-2 with TRBJ2-7, with D hard to call. The CDR3 region has the DNA TGCGCCAGCAGTGAGTCCAAGCACTACGAGCAGTACTTC. Protein: CASSESKHYEQYF.